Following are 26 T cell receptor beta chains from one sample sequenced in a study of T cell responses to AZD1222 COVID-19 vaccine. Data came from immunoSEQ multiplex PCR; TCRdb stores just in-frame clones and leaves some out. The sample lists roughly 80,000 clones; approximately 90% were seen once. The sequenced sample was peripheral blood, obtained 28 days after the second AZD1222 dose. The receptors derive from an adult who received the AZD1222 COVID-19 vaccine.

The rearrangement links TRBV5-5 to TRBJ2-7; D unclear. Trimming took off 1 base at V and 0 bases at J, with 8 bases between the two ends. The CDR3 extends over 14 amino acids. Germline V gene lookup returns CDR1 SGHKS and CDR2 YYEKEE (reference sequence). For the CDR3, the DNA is TGTGCCAGCAGCTTGTATGTGGTCTCCTACGAGCAGTACTTC. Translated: CASSLYVVSYEQYF. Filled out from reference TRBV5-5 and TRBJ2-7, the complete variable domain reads DAGVTQSPTHLIKTRGQQVTLRCSPISGHKSVSWYQQVLGQGPQFIFQYYEKEERGRGNFPDRFSARQFPNYSSELNVNALLLGDSALYLCASSLYVVSYEQYFGPGTRLTVT.

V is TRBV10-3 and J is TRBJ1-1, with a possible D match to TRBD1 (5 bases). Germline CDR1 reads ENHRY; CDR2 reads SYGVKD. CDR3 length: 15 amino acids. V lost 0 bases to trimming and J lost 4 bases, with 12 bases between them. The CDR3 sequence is CAISESRGMGTEAFF. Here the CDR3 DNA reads TGTGCCATCAGTGAGTCGCGGGGCATGGGCACTGAAGCTTTCTTT.

For the CDR3, the DNA is TGTGCCAGCACCGGACAGGTCTACACTGAAGCTTTCTTT. Protein: CASTGQVYTEAFF. The chain combines TRBV12-3 or TRBV12-4 with TRBJ1-1; 7 bases line up with TRBD1. The CDR3 has 13 amino acids. J gave up 3 bases and V 7 bases, and 5 bases lay outside the gene matches.

This chain's CDR3 is CASSRAGGGSNYGYTF. The CDR3 DNA sequence: TGCGCCAGCAGCCGGGCAGGGGGCGGGTCGAACTATGGCTACACCTTC. This chain links TRBV5-1 with TRBJ1-2; 8 bases are a match to TRBD1. Germline CDR1 SGHRS, CDR2 YFSETQ. This CDR3 spans 16 amino acids. The trim removed 4 bases at V and 2 bases at J, leaving 10 bases unmatched. Drawing the rest from reference TRBV5-1 and TRBJ1-2, the complete variable domain is KAGVTQTPRYLIKTRGQQVTLSCSPISGHRSVSWYQQTPGQGLQFLFEYFSETQRNKGNFPGRFSGRQFSNSRSEMNVSTLELGDSALYLCASSRAGGGSNYGYTFGSGTRLTVV.

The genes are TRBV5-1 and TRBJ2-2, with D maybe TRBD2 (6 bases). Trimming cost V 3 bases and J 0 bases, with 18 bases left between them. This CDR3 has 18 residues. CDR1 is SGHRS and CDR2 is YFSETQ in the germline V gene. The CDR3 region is CASSSTGGGTTNTGELFF. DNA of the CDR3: TGCGCCAGCAGCTCTACCGGAGGCGGGACGACGAACACCGGGGAGCTGTTTTTT.

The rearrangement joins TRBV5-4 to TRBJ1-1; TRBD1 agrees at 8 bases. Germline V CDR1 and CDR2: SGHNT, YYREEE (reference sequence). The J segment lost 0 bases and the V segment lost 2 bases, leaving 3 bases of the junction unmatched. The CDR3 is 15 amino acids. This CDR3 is CASSFSTGVNTEAFF. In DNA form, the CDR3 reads TGTGCCAGCAGCTTTTCGACAGGGGTGAACACTGAAGCTTTCTTT.

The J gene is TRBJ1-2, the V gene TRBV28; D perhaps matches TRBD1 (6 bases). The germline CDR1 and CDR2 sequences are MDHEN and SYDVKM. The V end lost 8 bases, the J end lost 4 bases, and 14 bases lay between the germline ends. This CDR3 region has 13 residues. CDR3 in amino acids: CASRDTGTYGYTF. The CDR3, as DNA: TGTGCCAGCCGGGATACAGGGACCTATGGCTACACCTTC.

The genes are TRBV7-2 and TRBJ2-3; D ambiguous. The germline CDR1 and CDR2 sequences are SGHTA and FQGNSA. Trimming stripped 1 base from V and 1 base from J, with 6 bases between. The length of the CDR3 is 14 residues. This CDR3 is CASSLGWGTDTQYF. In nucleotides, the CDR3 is TGTGCCAGCAGCTTAGGTTGGGGCACAGATACGCAGTATTTT.

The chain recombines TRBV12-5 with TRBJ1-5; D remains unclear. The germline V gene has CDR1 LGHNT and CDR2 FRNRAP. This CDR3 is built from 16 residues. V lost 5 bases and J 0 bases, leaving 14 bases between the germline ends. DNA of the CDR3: TGTGCTAGTGGTCGAGCGAGCCCTTATAGCAATCAGCCCCAGCATTTT. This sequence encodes CASGRASPYSNQPQHF.

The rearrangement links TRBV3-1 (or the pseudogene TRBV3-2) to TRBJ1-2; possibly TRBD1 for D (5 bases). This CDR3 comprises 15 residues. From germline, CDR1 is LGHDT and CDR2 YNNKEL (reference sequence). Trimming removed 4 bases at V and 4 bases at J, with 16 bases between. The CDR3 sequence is CASSLKRGGGYGYTF. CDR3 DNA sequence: TGTGCCAGCAGCCTTAAGCGTGGGGGAGGCTATGGCTACACCTTC.

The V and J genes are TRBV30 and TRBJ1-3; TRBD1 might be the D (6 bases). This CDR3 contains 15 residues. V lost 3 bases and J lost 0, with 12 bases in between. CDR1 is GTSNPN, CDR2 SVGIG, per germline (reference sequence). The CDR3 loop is CAWSKDSFSGNTIYF. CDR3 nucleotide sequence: TGTGCCTGGAGCAAGGACAGCTTCTCTGGAAACACCATATATTTT.

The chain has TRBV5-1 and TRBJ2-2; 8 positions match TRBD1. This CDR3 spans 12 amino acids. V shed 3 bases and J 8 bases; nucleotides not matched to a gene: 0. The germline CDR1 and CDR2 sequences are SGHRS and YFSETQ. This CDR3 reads CASSWTGGELFF. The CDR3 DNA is TGCGCCAGCAGCTGGACAGGGGGGGAGCTGTTTTTT.

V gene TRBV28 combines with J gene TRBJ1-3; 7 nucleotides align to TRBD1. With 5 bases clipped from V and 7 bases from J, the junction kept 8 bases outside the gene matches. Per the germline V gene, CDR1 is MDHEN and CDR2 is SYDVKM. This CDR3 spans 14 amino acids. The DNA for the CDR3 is TGTGCCAGCAGTGGGGGGACAGTTGGGAACACCATATATTTT. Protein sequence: CASSGGTVGNTIYF.

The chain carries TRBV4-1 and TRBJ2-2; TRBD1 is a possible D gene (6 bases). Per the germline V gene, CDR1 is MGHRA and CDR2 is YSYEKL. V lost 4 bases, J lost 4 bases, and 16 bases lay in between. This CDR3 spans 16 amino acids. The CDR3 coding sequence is TGCGCCAGCAGCCCTTACAGGGCGGTGAGCACCGGGGAGCTGTTTTTT. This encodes CASSPYRAVSTGELFF.

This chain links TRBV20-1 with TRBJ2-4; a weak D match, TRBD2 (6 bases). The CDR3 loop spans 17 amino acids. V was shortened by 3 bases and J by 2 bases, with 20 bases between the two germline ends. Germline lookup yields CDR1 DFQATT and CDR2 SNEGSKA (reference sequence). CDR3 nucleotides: TGCAGTGCTAGTAGGTTGGAGGGGACCGCGACCAAAAACATTCAGTACTTC. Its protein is CSASRLEGTATKNIQYF.

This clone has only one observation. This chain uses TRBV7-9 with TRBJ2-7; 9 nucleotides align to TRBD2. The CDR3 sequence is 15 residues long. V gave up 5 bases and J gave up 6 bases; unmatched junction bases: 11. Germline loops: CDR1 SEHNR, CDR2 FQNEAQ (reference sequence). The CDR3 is CASSPRGGLAGEQYF. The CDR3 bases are TGTGCCAGCAGCCCGAGGGGGGGACTAGCCGGCGAGCAGTACTTC.

CDR3 sequence (DNA): TGCGCCAGCAGTGAGTCCCAGGGATGGTCCTACGAGCAGTACTTC. Translation gives CASSESQGWSYEQYF. The chain couples TRBV10-2 to TRBJ2-7, with a possible D match to TRBD1 (5 bases). Germline lookup yields CDR1 WSHSY and CDR2 SAAADI. The V gene lost 0 bases and the J gene lost 1 base, with 10 bases spanning the gap. This CDR3 has 15 amino acids.

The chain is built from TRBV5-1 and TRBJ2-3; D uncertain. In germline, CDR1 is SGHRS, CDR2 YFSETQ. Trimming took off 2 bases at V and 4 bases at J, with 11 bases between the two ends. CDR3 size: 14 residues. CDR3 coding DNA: TGCGCCAGCAGCTTTATTGGCTGGCCAGATACGCAGTATTTT. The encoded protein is CASSFIGWPDTQYF.

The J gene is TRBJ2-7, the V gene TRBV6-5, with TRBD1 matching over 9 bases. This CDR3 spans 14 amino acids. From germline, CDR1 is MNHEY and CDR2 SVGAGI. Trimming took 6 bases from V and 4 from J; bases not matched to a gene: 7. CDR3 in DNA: TGTGCCAGCAGGCAGGGACAGGGTCAATACGAGCAGTACTTC. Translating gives CASRQGQGQYEQYF.

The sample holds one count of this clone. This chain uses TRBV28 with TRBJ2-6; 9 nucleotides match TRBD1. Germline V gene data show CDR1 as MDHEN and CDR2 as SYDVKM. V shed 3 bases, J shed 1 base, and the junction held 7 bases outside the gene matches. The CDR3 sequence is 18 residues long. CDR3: CASSFEGQGLSGANVLTF. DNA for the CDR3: TGTGCCAGCAGTTTTGAGGGACAGGGTCTTTCTGGGGCCAACGTCCTGACTTTC.

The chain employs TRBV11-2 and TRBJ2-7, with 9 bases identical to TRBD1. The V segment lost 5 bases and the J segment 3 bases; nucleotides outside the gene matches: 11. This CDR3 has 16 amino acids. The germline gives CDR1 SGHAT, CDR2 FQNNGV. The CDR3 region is CASSIGGQGTYYEQYF. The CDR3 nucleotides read TGTGCCAGCAGCATAGGCGGACAGGGGACGTACTACGAGCAGTACTTC.

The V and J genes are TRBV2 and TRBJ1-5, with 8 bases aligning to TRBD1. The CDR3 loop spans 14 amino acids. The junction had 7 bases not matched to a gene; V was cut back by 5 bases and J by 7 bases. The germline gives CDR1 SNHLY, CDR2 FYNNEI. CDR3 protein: CASSIDRGGQPQHF. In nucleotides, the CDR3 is TGTGCCAGCAGTATCGACAGGGGAGGACAGCCCCAGCATTTT.

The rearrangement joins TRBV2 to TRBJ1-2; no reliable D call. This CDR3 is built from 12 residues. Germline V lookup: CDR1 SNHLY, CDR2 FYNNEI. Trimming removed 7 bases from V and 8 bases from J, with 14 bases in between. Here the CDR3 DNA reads TGTGCCAGCAAGAGTGAGGGCAGGGGCTACACCTTC. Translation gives CASKSEGRGYTF.

In DNA, the CDR3 is TGTGCCTGGAGTGTTGGGGTAGGCGAGCAGTACTTC. Translation gives CAWSVGVGEQYF. The chain employs TRBV30 and TRBJ2-7; the D is unclear. The V end was cut by 0 bases, the J end by 6 bases, with 9 bases between. The CDR3 is 12 residues long. Germline assignment: CDR1 GTSNPN and CDR2 SVGIG (reference sequence).

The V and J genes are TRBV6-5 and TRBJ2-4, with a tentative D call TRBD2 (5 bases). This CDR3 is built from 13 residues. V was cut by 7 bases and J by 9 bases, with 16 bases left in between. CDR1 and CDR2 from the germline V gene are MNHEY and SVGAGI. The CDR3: CASTGLAGGIQYF. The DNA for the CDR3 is TGTGCCAGCACCGGCCTCGCGGGTGGCATTCAGTACTTC.

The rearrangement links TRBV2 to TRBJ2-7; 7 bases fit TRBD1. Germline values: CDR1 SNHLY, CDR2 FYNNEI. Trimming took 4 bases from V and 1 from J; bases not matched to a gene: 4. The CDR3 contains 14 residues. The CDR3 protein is CASSADRASYEQYF. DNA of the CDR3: TGTGCCAGCAGTGCTGACAGGGCGTCCTACGAGCAGTACTTC.